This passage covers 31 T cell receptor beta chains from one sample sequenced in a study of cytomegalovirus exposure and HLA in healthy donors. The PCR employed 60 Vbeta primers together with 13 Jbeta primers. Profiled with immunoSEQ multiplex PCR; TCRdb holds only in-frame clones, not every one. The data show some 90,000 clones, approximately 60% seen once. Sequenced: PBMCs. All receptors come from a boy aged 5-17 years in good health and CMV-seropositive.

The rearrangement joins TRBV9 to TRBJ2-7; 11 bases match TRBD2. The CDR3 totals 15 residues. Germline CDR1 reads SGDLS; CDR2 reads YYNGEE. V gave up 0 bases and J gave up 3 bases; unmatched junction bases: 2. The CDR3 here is CASSVVGTSGYEQYF. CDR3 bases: TGTGCCAGCAGCGTAGTTGGGACTAGCGGCTACGAGCAGTACTTC. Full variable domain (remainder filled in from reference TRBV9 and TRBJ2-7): DSGVTQTPKHLITATGQRVTLRCSPRSGDLSVYWYQQSLDQGLQFLIQYYNGEERAKGNILERFSAQQFPDLHSELNLSSLELGDSALYFCASSVVGTSGYEQYFGPGTRLTVT.

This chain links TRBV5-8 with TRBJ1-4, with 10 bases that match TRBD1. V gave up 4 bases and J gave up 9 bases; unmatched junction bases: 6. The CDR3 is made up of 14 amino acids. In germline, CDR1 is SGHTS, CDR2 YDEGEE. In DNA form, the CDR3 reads TGTGCCAGCAGCGCCGGGACAGGGGCCCAAAAACTGTTTTTT. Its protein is CASSAGTGAQKLFF.

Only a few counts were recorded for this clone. CDR3: CASTPGTILYEQYF. DNA of the CDR3: TGTGCCAGCACTCCGGGGACAATCCTCTACGAGCAGTACTTC. The V call is TRBV5-6, the J call TRBJ2-7; tentative D call: TRBD1 (6 bases). This CDR3 region has 14 residues. From germline, CDR1 is SGHDT and CDR2 YYEEEE. V gave up 6 bases and J gave up 3 bases, with 16 bases separating them. Together with reference TRBV5-6 and TRBJ2-7, the CDR3 gives the full variable domain: DAGVTQSPTHLIKTRGQQVTLRCSPKSGHDTVSWYQQALGQGPQFIFQYYEEEERQRGNFPDRFSGHQFPNYSSELNVNALLLGDSALYLCASTPGTILYEQYFGPGTRLTVT.

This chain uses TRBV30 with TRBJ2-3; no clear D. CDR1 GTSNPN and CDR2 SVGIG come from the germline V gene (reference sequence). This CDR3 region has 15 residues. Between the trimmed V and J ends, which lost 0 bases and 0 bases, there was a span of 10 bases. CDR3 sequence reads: CAWSVSVPSTDTQYF. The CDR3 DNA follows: TGTGCCTGGAGTGTAAGCGTCCCTAGCACAGATACGCAGTATTTT.

The CDR3 loop is CASGLDRGTEAFF. The CDR3 DNA follows: TGTGCCAGCGGATTGGACAGGGGGACTGAAGCTTTCTTT. The chain uses TRBV6-1 and TRBJ1-1, with 10 bases fitting TRBD1. There are 13 residues in the CDR3. Germline assignment: CDR1 MNHNS and CDR2 SASEGT. V was clipped by 8 bases and J by 5 bases; unmatched bases: 5.

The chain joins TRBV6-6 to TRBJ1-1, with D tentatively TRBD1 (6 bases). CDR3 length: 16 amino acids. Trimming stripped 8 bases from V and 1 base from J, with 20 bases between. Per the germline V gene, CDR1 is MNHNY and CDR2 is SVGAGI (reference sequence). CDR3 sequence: CASQVSGRGKNTEAFF. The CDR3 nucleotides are TGTGCCAGCCAGGTGAGCGGCAGGGGAAAGAACACTGAAGCTTTCTTT.

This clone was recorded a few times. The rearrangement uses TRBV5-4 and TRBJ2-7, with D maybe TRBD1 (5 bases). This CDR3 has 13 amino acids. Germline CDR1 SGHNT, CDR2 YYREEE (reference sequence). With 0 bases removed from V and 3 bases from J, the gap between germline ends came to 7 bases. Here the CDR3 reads CASSLAQGYEQYF. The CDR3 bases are TGTGCCAGCAGCTTGGCCCAGGGCTACGAGCAGTACTTC.

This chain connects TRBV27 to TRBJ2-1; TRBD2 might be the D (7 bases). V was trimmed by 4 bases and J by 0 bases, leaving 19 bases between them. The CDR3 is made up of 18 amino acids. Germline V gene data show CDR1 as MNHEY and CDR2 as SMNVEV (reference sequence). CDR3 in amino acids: CASSSSSGGPLSYNEQFF. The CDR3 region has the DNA TGTGCCAGCAGTTCCTCCTCCGGGGGGCCCCTCTCCTACAATGAGCAGTTCTTC.

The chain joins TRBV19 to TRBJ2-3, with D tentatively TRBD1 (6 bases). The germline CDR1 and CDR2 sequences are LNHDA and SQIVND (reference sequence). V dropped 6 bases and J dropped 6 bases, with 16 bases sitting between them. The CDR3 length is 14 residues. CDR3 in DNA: TGTGCCAGTAGAAACAGGGCATCGGAGGATACGCAGTATTTT. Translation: CASRNRASEDTQYF.

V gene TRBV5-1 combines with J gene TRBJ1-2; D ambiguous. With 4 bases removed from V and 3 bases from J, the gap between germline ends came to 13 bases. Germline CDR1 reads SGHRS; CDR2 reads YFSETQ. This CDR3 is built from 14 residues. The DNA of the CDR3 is TGCGCCAGCAGCCCAAGGACGGACTACTATGGCTACACCTTC. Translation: CASSPRTDYYGYTF.

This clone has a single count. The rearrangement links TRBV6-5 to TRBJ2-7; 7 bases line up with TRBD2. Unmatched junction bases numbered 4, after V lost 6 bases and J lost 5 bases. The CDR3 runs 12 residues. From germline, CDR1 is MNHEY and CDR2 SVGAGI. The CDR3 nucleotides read TGTGCCAGCAGCCGGACTAGACACGAGCAGTACTTC. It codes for CASSRTRHEQYF.

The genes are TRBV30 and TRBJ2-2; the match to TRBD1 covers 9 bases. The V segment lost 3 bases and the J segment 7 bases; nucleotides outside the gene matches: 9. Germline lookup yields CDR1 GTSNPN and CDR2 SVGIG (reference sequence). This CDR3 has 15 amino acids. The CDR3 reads CAWRGNRGPLGELFF. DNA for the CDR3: TGTGCCTGGAGGGGTAACAGGGGGCCTCTCGGGGAGCTGTTTTTT.

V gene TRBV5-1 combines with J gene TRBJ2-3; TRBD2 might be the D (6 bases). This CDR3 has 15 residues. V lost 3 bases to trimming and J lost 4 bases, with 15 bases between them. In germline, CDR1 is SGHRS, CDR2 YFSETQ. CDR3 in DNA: TGCGCCAGCAGCTATGCTGCGGGGATCTCAGATACGCAGTATTTT. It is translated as CASSYAAGISDTQYF.

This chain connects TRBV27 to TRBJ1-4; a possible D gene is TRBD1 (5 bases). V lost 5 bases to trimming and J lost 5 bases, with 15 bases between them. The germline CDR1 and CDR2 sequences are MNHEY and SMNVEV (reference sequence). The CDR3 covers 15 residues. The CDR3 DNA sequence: TGTGCCAGCAGTCCACCGTTCCAGGGAAATGAAAAACTGTTTTTT. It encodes CASSPPFQGNEKLFF.

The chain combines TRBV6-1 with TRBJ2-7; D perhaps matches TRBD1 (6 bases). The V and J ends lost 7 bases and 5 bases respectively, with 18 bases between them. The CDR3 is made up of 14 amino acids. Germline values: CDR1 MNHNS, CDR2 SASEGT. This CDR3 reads CASKRIQGTHEQYF. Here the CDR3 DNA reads TGTGCCAGCAAACGAATCCAGGGGACCCACGAGCAGTACTTC.

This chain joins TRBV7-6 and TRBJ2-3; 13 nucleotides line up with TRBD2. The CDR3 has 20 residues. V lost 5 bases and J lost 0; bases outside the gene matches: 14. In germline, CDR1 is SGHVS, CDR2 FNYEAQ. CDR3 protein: CASSRGLAGAGLPSTDTQYF. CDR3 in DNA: TGTGCCAGCAGCCGCGGACTAGCGGGGGCCGGACTACCTAGCACAGATACGCAGTATTTT.

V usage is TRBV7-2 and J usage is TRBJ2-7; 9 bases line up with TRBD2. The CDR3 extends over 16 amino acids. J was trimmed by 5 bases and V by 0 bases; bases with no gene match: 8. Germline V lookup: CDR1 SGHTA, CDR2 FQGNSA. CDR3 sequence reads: CASSLAISAGGHEQYF. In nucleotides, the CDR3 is TGTGCCAGCAGCTTAGCGATTTCAGCGGGAGGCCACGAGCAGTACTTC.

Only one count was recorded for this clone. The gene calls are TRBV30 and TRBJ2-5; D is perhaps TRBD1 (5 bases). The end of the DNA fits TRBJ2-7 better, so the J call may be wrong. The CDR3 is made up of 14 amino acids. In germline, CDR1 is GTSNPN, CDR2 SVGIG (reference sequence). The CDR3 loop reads CAWSRAGHRHEQYF. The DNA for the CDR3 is TGTGCCTGGAGTCGGGCAGGACATCGCCACGAGCAGTACTTC.

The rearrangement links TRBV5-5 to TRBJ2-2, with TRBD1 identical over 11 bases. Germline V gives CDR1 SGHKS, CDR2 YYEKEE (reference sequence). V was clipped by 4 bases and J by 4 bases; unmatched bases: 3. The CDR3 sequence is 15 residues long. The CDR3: CASSAGQGGTGELFF. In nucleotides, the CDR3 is TGTGCCAGCAGCGCGGGACAGGGGGGCACCGGGGAGCTGTTTTTT.

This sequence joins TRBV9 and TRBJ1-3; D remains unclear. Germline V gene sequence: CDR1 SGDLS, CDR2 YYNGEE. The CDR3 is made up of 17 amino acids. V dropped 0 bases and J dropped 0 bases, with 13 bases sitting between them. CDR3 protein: CASSVGEGGFSGNTIYF. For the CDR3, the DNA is TGTGCCAGCAGCGTAGGGGAGGGTGGTTTCTCTGGAAACACCATATATTTT.

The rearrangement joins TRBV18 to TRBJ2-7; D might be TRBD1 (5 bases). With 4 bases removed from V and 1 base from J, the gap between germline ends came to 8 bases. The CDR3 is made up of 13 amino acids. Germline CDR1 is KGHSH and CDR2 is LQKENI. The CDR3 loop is CASSLRQSYEQYF. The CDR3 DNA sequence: TGTGCCAGCTCACTTCGACAGTCCTACGAGCAGTACTTC.

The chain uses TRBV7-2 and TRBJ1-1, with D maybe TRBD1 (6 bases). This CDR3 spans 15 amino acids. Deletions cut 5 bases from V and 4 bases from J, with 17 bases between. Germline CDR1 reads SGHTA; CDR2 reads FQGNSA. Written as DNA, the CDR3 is TGTGCCAGCAGCATGGGTGAAACAGGGACCACTGAAGCTTTCTTT. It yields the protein CASSMGETGTTEAFF.

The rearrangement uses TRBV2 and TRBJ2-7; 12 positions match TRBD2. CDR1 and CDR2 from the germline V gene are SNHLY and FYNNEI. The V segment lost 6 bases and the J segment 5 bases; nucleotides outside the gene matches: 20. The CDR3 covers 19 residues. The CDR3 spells CASRPGTEMRLAGAHEQYF. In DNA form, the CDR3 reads TGTGCCAGCAGGCCCGGGACCGAAATGAGACTAGCGGGAGCCCACGAGCAGTACTTC. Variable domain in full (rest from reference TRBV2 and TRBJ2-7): EPEVTQTPSHQVTQMGQEVILRCVPISNHLYFYWYRQILGQKVEFLVSFYNNEISEKSEIFDDQFSVERPDGSNFTLKIRSTKLEDSAMYFCASRPGTEMRLAGAHEQYFGPGTRLTVT.

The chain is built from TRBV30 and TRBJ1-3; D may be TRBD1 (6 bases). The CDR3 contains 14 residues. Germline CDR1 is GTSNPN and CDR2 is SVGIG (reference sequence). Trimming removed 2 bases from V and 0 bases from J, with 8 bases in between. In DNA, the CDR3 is TGTGCCTGGAGTCGACAGGTCTCTGGAAACACCATATATTTT. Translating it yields CAWSRQVSGNTIYF.

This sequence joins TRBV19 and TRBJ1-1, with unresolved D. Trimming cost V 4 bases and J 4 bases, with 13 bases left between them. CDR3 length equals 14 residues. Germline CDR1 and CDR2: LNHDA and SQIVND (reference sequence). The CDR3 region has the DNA TGTGCCAGTAGTAAGGACGGGATGGCCACTGAAGCTTTCTTT. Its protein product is CASSKDGMATEAFF.

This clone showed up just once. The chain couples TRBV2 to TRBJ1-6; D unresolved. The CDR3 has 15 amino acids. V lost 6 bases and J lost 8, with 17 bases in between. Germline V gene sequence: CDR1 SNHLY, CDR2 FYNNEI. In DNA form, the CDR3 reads TGTGCCAGCAGCCACTATCCCCTGAGGGATTCACCCCTCCACTTT. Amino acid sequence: CASSHYPLRDSPLHF. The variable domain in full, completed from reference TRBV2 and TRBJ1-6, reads EPEVTQTPSHQVTQMGQEVILRCVPISNHLYFYWYRQILGQKVEFLVSFYNNEISEKSEIFDDQFSVERPDGSNFTLKIRSTKLEDSAMYFCASSHYPLRDSPLHFGNGTRLTVT.

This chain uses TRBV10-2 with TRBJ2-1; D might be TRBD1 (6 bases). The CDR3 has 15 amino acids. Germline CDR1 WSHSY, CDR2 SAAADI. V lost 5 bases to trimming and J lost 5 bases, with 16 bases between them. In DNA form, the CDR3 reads TGCGCCAGCAGTCTATATCAGGGGAAGGACAATGAGCAGTTCTTC. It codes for CASSLYQGKDNEQFF.

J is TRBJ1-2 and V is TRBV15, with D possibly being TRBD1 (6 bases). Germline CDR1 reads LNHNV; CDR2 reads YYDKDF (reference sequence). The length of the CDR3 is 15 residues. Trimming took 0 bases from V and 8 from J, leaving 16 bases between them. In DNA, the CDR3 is TGTGCCACCAGCAGAGACCACAGGGAAGGGAAAGGCTACACCTTC. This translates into CATSRDHREGKGYTF. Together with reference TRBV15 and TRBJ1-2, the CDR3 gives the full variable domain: DAMVIQNPRYQVTQFGKPVTLSCSQTLNHNVMYWYQQKSSQAPKLLFHYYDKDFNNEADTPDNFQSRRPNTSFCFLDIRSPGLGDTAMYLCATSRDHREGKGYTFGSGTRLTVV.

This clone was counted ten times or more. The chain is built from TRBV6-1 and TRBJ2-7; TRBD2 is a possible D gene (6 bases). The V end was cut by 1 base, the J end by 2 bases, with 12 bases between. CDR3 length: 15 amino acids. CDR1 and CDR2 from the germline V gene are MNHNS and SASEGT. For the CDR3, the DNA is TGTGCCAGCAGTGAAGGACTAGACCCTCCCTACGAGCAGTACTTC. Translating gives CASSEGLDPPYEQYF.

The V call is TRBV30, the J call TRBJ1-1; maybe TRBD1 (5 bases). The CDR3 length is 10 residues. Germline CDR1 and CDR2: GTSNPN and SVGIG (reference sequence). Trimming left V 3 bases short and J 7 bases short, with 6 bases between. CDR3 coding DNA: TGTGCCTGGAGGGACATTGAAGCTTTCTTT. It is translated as CAWRDIEAFF.

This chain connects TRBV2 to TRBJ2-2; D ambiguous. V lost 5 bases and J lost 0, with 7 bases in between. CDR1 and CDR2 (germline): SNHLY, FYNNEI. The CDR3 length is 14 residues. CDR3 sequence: CASSFRANTGELFF. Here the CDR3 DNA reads TGTGCCAGCAGTTTTCGAGCGAACACCGGGGAGCTGTTTTTT.